This record looks at one T cell receptor (beta chain) sequence and its context. This entry is derived from a study of blood T cell repertoires in COVID-19. For the study at large: COVID-19 samples, acute and convalescent, were from the United States, Italy and Spain.

Germline CDR1 reads SGHKS; CDR2 reads YYEKEE (reference sequence). The CDR3 length is 13 residues. Losses at the gene ends were 5 bases for V and 6 bases for J; bases not matched to a gene: 5. Authors' data handling: By means of reference gene primer amplification, nucleated cell counts were estimated. Produced via immunoSEQ multiplex PCR; TCRdb's table is partial and in-frame only. The D gene and trimming were derived from the DNA, and the V and J assignments and clone size from that table. The table has tens of thousands of clones, roughly four fifths seen once. The sequenced sample was peripheral blood. The chain is built from TRBV5-5 and TRBJ1-3, with 7 bases identical to TRBD1. The clonotype originates from an elderly woman with active or convalescent COVID-19. The CDR3 DNA reads as TGTGCCAGCAGTACGGGACAGACAAACACCATATATTTT. Translation: CASSTGQTNTIYF.